Below are 29 T cell receptor beta chains sequenced from a single sample in a study of blood T cells in healthy people across ages. Through a sample-barcoded 5' primer and a J-beta primer mix, a second PCR was run for roughly 7 to 12 cycles. Each CDR3 protein gets one entry after TCRdb re-called the 5' RACE reads with MiXCR. The sample holds approximately 780,000 distinct CDR3 sequences; around 24% are singletons and the top ten take 2.5% to 3.5%. These data were also reused for a study on T cells of mothers and their children.

The material sequenced was blood. These receptors were taken from a boy younger than 18 in good health.

The chain employs TRBV27 and TRBJ1-4; D gene uncertain. Trimming took off 5 bases at V and 8 bases at J, with 18 bases between the two ends. The CDR3 extends over 15 amino acids. CDR1 is MNHEY and CDR2 is SMNVEV in the germline V gene (reference sequence). The CDR3 here is CASSVRAAMGEKLFF. CDR3 sequence (DNA): TGTGCCAGCAGTGTCCGGGCCGCCATGGGGGAAAAACTGTTTTTT.

The J gene is TRBJ1-1, the V gene TRBV5-1, with TRBD1 matching over 10 bases. Germline assignment: CDR1 SGHRS and CDR2 YFSETQ. The ends lost 4 bases at V and 3 bases at J; junction bases unmatched: 3. The CDR3 length is 14 residues. The CDR3 sequence is CASSGGQGYTEAFF. CDR3 DNA: TGCGCCAGCAGCGGGGGACAGGGGTACACTGAAGCTTTCTTT.

This chain links TRBV12-3 or TRBV12-4 with TRBJ2-1; D is ambiguous. The CDR3 length is 14 residues. Trimming took 3 bases from V and 15 from J, leaving 21 bases between them. DNA of the CDR3: TGTGCCAGCAGTTTGTCCAGGCAAGGTGGAACACGGTTCTTC. This gives the protein CASSLSRQGGTRFF.

The chain combines TRBV19 with TRBJ2-1, with TRBD1 matching 10 bases. This CDR3 is built from 15 residues. V shed 7 bases and J 5 bases; nucleotides not matched to a gene: 8. CDR1 is LNHDA, CDR2 SQIVND, per germline (reference sequence). The CDR3 DNA sequence: TGTGCCAGTACTCCGACAGGGGGCCGACACAATGAGCAGTTCTTC. This encodes CASTPTGGRHNEQFF.

This clonotype turned up a few times. The V call is TRBV5-1, the J call TRBJ1-2; TRBD1 agrees at 7 bases. Germline lookup yields CDR1 SGHRS and CDR2 YFSETQ. The CDR3 has 13 residues. J was trimmed by 3 bases and V by 6 bases; bases with no gene match: 5. The CDR3 DNA follows: TGCGCCAGCAAAAAGGGGGCGGACTATGGCTACACCTTC. Protein product: CASKKGADYGYTF.

This clonotype turned up a few times. This rearrangement joins TRBV7-9 to TRBJ2-5, with D perhaps TRBD1 (5 bases). CDR1 and CDR2 (germline): SEHNR, FQNEAQ (reference sequence). The CDR3 runs 14 residues. V was cut by 2 bases and J by 4 bases, with 11 bases left in between. CDR3 amino acids: CASSLSERGETQYF. The CDR3 region has the DNA TGTGCCAGCAGCTTAAGTGAAAGGGGAGAGACCCAGTACTTC. The variable domain in full, completed from reference TRBV7-9 and TRBJ2-5, reads DTGVSQNPRHKITKRGQNVTFRCDPISEHNRLYWYRQTLGQGPEFLTYFQNEAQLEKSRLLSDRFSAERPKGSFSTLEIQRTEQGDSAMYLCASSLSERGETQYFGPGTRLLVL.

The chain employs TRBV4-1 and TRBJ2-5, with a weak D call TRBD2 (7 bases). CDR3 length: 17 amino acids. Trimming left V 0 bases short and J 1 base short, with 15 bases between. Germline-derived CDR1 and CDR2 are MGHRA and YSYEKL. In nucleotides, the CDR3 is TGCGCCAGCAGCCAAGATTGGGCCGGGGGGCCCCAAGAGACCCAGTACTTC. Translated, it gives CASSQDWAGGPQETQYF.

The chain recombines TRBV6-2 or TRBV6-3 with TRBJ2-2, with D tentatively TRBD2 (5 bases). Trimming pared 7 bases from V and 1 base from J, leaving 7 bases between. The CDR3 spans 13 residues. From germline, CDR1 is MNHEY and CDR2 SVGEGT. The CDR3 here is CASIEGNTGELFF. In DNA form, the CDR3 reads TGTGCCAGCATCGAGGGGAACACCGGGGAGCTGTTTTTT.

CDR3 residues: CSVEIGTSGGAFNEQFF. The CDR3 region has the DNA TGCAGCGTTGAAATCGGGACTAGCGGGGGAGCGTTTAATGAGCAGTTCTTC. The V gene is TRBV29-1, the J gene TRBJ2-5, with 14 bases fitting TRBD2. Matching the DNA end better, TRBJ2-1 makes the J call doubtful. This CDR3 comprises 17 residues. Germline loops: CDR1 SQVTM, CDR2 ANQGSEA.

This clonotype was counted a few times. This rearrangement joins TRBV6-1 to TRBJ1-4, with D tentatively TRBD1 (6 bases). V lost 5 bases and J lost 2, with 18 bases in between. The germline CDR1 and CDR2 sequences are MNHNS and SASEGT. This CDR3 contains 17 residues. The CDR3 sequence is CASSTGLQKSTNEKLFF. CDR3 coding DNA: TGTGCCAGCAGTACAGGGTTACAAAAGTCGACTAATGAAAAACTGTTTTTT.

This clonotype was counted only a few times. The gene calls are TRBV29-1 and TRBJ1-4; no firm D call. The CDR3 is made up of 13 amino acids. Trimming took 6 bases from V and 4 from J, leaving 12 bases between them. CDR1 is SQVTM and CDR2 is ANQGSEA in the germline V gene. The DNA for the CDR3 is TGCAGCGTCGGGAGGAACCGTAATGAAAAACTGTTTTTT. It codes for CSVGRNRNEKLFF.

This chain joins TRBV18 and TRBJ2-3; tentative D call: TRBD1 (6 bases). From germline, CDR1 is KGHSH and CDR2 LQKENI. The V end lost 5 bases, the J end lost 5 bases, and 11 bases lay between the germline ends. This CDR3 spans 13 amino acids. DNA for the CDR3: TGTGCCAGCTCAACCAGGGGTGGAGATACGCAGTATTTT. Translated, it gives CASSTRGGDTQYF.

V usage is TRBV14 and J usage is TRBJ1-1; D gene unclear. CDR3 size: 13 residues. Germline V CDR1 and CDR2: SGHDN, FVKESK. V was clipped by 4 bases and J by 0 bases, with 6 bases between them. CDR3 nucleotide sequence: TGTGCCAGCAGCCTATGGATGAACACTGAAGCTTTCTTT. It yields the protein CASSLWMNTEAFF.

V gene TRBV12-3 or TRBV12-4 combines with J gene TRBJ2-5; TRBD1 is a possible D gene (6 bases). Matching the DNA end better, TRBJ2-7 makes the J call doubtful. The CDR3 length is 14 residues. This CDR3 reads CASRLSQGLGEQYF. The CDR3 coding sequence is TGTGCCAGCAGGTTATCGCAGGGGTTAGGCGAGCAGTACTTC.

CDR3 loop: CASSYATGDTDTQYF. The CDR3 region has the DNA TGTGCCAGCAGTTACGCGACAGGAGACACAGATACGCAGTATTTT. This sequence joins TRBV6-5 and TRBJ2-3, with TRBD1 as a possible D gene (6 bases). Trimming took 2 bases from V and 2 from J, leaving 11 bases between them. Germline lookup yields CDR1 MNHEY and CDR2 SVGAGI. This CDR3 is built from 15 residues.

In this sample, this clonotype turned up a few times. This chain links TRBV29-1 with TRBJ1-1; D gene uncertain. The CDR3 spans 16 residues. V lost 7 bases and J 3 bases, leaving 24 bases between the germline ends. Germline loops: CDR1 SQVTM, CDR2 ANQGSEA. The CDR3: CSGTSWGLGFYTEAFF. As DNA, the CDR3 is TGCAGCGGTACGTCGTGGGGTTTAGGGTTTTACACTGAAGCTTTCTTT.

This clonotype was observed a few times. Mismatch with germline at one junction end may stem from a read error. This sequence joins TRBV27 and TRBJ2-1; weak D call: TRBD2 (5 bases). The CDR3 covers 12 residues. Germline values: CDR1 MNHEY, CDR2 SMNVEV (reference sequence). CDR3 nucleotide sequence: TGTGCCAGCAGTTCGGATTGGACTCCCGTGTACTTC. It specifies CASSSDWTPVYF.

The chain recombines TRBV30 with TRBJ1-2; the D gene is possibly TRBD1 (5 bases). Germline-derived CDR1 and CDR2 are GTSNPN and SVGIG (reference sequence). V gave up 4 bases and J gave up 8 bases, with 11 bases separating them. The CDR3 is made up of 11 amino acids. CDR3 DNA: TGTGCCTGGAATAAGGGGTGGGGCTACACCTTC. Translating it yields CAWNKGWGYTF.

The V gene is TRBV28, the J gene TRBJ2-7; TRBD2 matches at 14 bases. With V trimmed by 2 bases and J by 6 bases, 0 bases remained unmatched. The CDR3 spans 14 residues. Germline CDR1 and CDR2: MDHEN and SYDVKM. Here the CDR3 DNA reads TGTGCCAGCAGTTTAGGACTAGCGGGGGGCGAGCAGTACTTC. It yields the protein CASSLGLAGGEQYF.

This clonotype was counted between two and nine times. The chain uses TRBV4-1 and TRBJ1-4; TRBD1 agrees at 9 bases. J gave up 8 bases and V 3 bases, and 7 bases lay outside the gene matches. Germline CDR1 MGHRA, CDR2 YSYEKL. CDR3 length: 15 residues. CDR3 protein: CASSQVQGAKEKLFF. DNA for the CDR3: TGCGCCAGCAGCCAGGTACAGGGGGCGAAGGAAAAACTGTTTTTT.

J is TRBJ2-1 and V is TRBV4-1; 8 bases map to TRBD2. With V trimmed by 5 bases and J by 4 bases, 10 bases remained unmatched. Looked up from germline, CDR1 is MGHRA and CDR2 is YSYEKL. There are 16 residues in the CDR3. The chain's CDR3 is CASSNPGGAGYNEQFF. The CDR3 DNA follows: TGCGCCAGCAGCAACCCCGGGGGGGCGGGATACAATGAGCAGTTCTTC.

The chain carries TRBV7-2 and TRBJ2-3; 9 bases line up with TRBD2. The J segment lost 5 bases and the V segment lost 1 base, leaving 10 bases of the junction unmatched. This CDR3 has 17 residues. In germline, CDR1 is SGHTA, CDR2 FQGNSA. CDR3 DNA: TGTGCCAGCAGCTTAGTTTTCGGCGGGGGGGCCGGAGATACGCAGTATTTT. Amino acid sequence: CASSLVFGGGAGDTQYF.

The V and J genes are TRBV29-1 and TRBJ1-1, with a possible D match to TRBD1 (6 bases). Trimming took off 3 bases at V and 7 bases at J, with 18 bases between the two ends. Looked up from germline, CDR1 is SQVTM and CDR2 is ANQGSEA. This CDR3 is built from 14 residues. The CDR3 loop is CSVEGLQGFIEAFF. The CDR3 DNA follows: TGCAGCGTTGAGGGTTTACAGGGTTTTATTGAAGCTTTCTTT.

The chain carries TRBV5-1 and TRBJ2-3; 10 bases fit TRBD1. CDR1 and CDR2 (germline): SGHRS, YFSETQ. This CDR3 is 16 amino acids long. J gave up 4 bases and V 4 bases, and 9 bases lay outside the gene matches. The CDR3 reads CASSARGQGLSDTQYF. The CDR3 nucleotides read TGCGCCAGCAGCGCCCGGGGACAGGGGCTGTCAGATACGCAGTATTTT.

This clonotype was detected a few times. Here the CDR3 DNA reads TGCGCCAGCAGCCTCTGGACGAGCACAGATACGCAGTATTTT. Amino acid sequence: CASSLWTSTDTQYF. The chain combines TRBV5-1 with TRBJ2-3; D remains unclear. The ends were cut back, 4 bases at V and 0 bases at J, with 9 bases in the middle. The CDR3 has 14 amino acids. Germline CDR1 SGHRS, CDR2 YFSETQ.

The chain joins TRBV25-1 to TRBJ2-7; D is possibly TRBD2 (5 bases). The ends were cut back, 3 bases at V and 6 bases at J, with 15 bases in the middle. Germline V gene sequence: CDR1 MGHDK, CDR2 SYGVNS. This CDR3 has 14 amino acids. The CDR3 coding sequence is TGTGCCAGCAGTGACGCGGGCAGAATTGGCGAGCAGTACTTC. Residues: CASSDAGRIGEQYF.

The rearrangement uses TRBV20-1 and TRBJ2-4; tentatively, D is TRBD1 (5 bases). The germline V and J ends were trimmed by 6 bases and 1 base, with 19 bases remaining between them. This CDR3 contains 16 residues. Germline assignment: CDR1 DFQATT and CDR2 SNEGSKA (reference sequence). The CDR3 region is CSAIDRGRLAKNIQYF. For the CDR3, the DNA is TGCAGTGCAATAGACAGAGGACGCCTTGCCAAAAACATTCAGTACTTC.

The table lists this clonotype with a few counts. V and J are TRBV13 and TRBJ1-5; a weak D match, TRBD1 (6 bases). CDR3 length: 14 amino acids. CDR1 and CDR2 (germline): PRHDT, FYEKMQ (reference sequence). The germline V and J ends were trimmed by 2 bases and 5 bases, with 10 bases remaining between them. The CDR3 loop reads CASSLNREDQPQHF. In nucleotides, the CDR3 is TGTGCCAGCAGCTTAAACAGGGAAGATCAGCCCCAGCATTTT.

The genes are TRBV25-1 and TRBJ1-6; a weak D match, TRBD1 (5 bases). Germline values: CDR1 MGHDK, CDR2 SYGVNS. The V end lost 3 bases, the J end lost 12 bases, and 18 bases lay between the germline ends. The CDR3 is made up of 15 amino acids. CDR3 region: CASSDPGTARGPLHF. CDR3 nucleotides: TGTGCCAGCAGTGACCCCGGGACCGCAAGGGGACCCCTCCACTTT.